Listed below are T cell receptor beta chains from one sample, sequenced in a study of cytomegalovirus exposure and HLA in healthy donors. The table came from immunoSEQ multiplex PCR; TCRdb's copy has only in-frame clones and leaves some out. The table records roughly 250,000 clones, about 80% of them present only once. Sequencing was done on a sample of PBMCs. These receptors all stem from a girl aged 2-10 years in good health and CMV-seronegative. Both conserved end residues are trimmed from each CDR3.

V gene: TRBV7-8
J gene: TRBJ2-1
CDR3 protein: ASSLGRGEQF

V gene: TRBV5-6
J gene: TRBJ2-5
CDR3 protein: ASSLGLVREQY

V gene: TRBV25-1
J gene: TRBJ1-1
CDR3 protein: ASSDPTAGDTEAF

V gene: TRBV6-5
J gene: TRBJ1-1
CDR3 protein: ASSYSGGTEAF

V gene: TRBV6-1
J gene: TRBJ2-7
CDR3 protein: ASSDPGQGQREQY

V gene: TRBV5-1
J gene: TRBJ2-5
CDR3 protein: ASSSARGDFKETQY

V gene: TRBV27
J gene: TRBJ2-7
CDR3 protein: ASSFSTGAAYEQY

V gene: TRBV28
J gene: TRBJ1-5
CDR3 protein: ASGGVHQPQH

V gene: TRBV30
J gene: TRBJ1-5
CDR3 protein: AWSPGIWQPQH

V gene: TRBV7-3
J gene: TRBJ2-7
CDR3 protein: ASSLGTRAHYEQY

V gene: TRBV4-2
J gene: TRBJ2-5
CDR3 protein: ASSQDLVRGSWTQY

V gene: TRBV11-2
J gene: TRBJ2-7
CDR3 protein: ASSFTRSFRQGNYEQY

V gene: TRBV28
J gene: TRBJ2-7
CDR3 protein: ASSFLRDRVGEQY

V gene: TRBV29-1
J gene: TRBJ1-4
CDR3 protein: SVRGDEKLF